The clone carrying this T cell receptor beta chain appeared a few times. This CDR3 region has 12 residues. In germline, CDR1 is KGHSH, CDR2 LQKENI. V lost 4 bases, J lost 13 bases, and 14 bases lay in between. This specimen belongs to a study of blood T cells in healthy people across ages. A sample-barcoded 5' primer and a J-beta primer mix were used in a second PCR of roughly 7 to 11 cycles. TCRdb re-analysed the 5' RACE reads in MiXCR, keeping a single row per CDR3 protein. This repertoire shows roughly 700,000 distinct CDR3 sequences, approximately 49% found once; its top ten account for roughly 34%. The total RNA that was extracted per sample amounted to at least 5.5 micrograms.

The sample consisted of blood. This chain links TRBV18 with TRBJ2-1; D gene unclear. The TCR originated in a woman aged 60 to 75 in good health. The CDR3 coding sequence is TGTGCCAGCTCACGCCCGCAAGAGACCCAGTTCTTC. Amino acid sequence: CASSRPQETQFF.